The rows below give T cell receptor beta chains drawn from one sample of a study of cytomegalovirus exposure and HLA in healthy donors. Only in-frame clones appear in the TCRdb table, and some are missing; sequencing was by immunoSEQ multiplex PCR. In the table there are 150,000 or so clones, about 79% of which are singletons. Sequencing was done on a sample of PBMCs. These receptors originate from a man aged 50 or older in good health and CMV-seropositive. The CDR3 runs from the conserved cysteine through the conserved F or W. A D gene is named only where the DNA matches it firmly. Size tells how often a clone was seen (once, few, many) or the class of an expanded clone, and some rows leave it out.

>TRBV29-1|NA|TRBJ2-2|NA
TGCAGCGTCTCCAGGGCCGCGAACACCGGGGAGCTGTTTTTT
CSVSRAANTGELFF
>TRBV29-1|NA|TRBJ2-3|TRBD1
TGCAGCGTAACGACCGGGACAGGACTTAGGGATACGCAGTATTTT
CSVTTGTGLRDTQYF
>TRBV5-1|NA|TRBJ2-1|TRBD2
TGCGCCAGCAGCTTGTCCCCTAGCGGGGATACCTACAATGAGCAGTTCTTC
CASSLSPSGDTYNEQFF
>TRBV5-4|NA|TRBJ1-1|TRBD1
TGTGCCAGCAGCCCCGGGACAGGGGGTCCGAACACTGAAGCTTTCTTT
CASSPGTGGPNTEAFF
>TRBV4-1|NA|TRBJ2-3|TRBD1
TGCGCCAGCAGCCAACGGGACAGGGGGCTAGATACGCAGTATTTT
CASSQRDRGLDTQYF
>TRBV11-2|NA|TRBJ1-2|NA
TGTGCCAGCAGCTTAGATTATGCGGGGTATGGCTACACCTTC
CASSLDYAGYGYTF
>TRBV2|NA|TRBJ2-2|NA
TGTGCCAGCAGTGTTCAGGATGGGGAGCTGTTTTTT
CASSVQDGELFF
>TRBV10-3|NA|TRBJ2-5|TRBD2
TGTGCCATCAGTGAGGCTAGCGGGGTTCAAGAGACCCAGTACTTC
CAISEASGVQETQYF
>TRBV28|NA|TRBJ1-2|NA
TGTGCCAGCAGTTTACGCTATGGCTACACCTTC
CASSLRYGYTF
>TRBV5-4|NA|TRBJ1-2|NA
TGTGCCAGCAGCTTGAATCGCGCACAGGCCACTCATCATACCTTC
CASSLNRAQATHHTF
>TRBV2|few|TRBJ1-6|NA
TGTGCCAGCAGTGAAGGAATAACAGGGAGCTCCTATAATTCACCCCTCCACTTT
CASSEGITGSSYNSPLHF
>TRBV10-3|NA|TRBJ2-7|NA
TGTGCCACCTTTGGGGCTGGGGAGCAGTACTTC
CATFGAGEQYF
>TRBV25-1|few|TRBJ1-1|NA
TGTGCCAGCAGCGGGGGCACTGAAGCTTTCTTT
CASSGGTEAFF
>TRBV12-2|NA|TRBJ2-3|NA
TGTGCAAGTCGCTTTGGTGGGAGAGGAAGGCCCGTAGATACGCAGTATTTT
CASRFGGRGRPVDTQYF
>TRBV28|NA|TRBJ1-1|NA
TGTGCCAGCAGTACATATGGGAACACTGAAGCTTTCTTT
CASSTYGNTEAFF
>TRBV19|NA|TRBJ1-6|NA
TGTGCCAGTAGTATAGTTGGGGCGCAGAATTCACCCCTCCACTTT
CASSIVGAQNSPLHF
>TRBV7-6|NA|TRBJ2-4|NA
TGTGCCAGCAGCCATGGGGGCATTTACTTAGCCAAAAACATTCAGTACTTC
CASSHGGIYLAKNIQYF
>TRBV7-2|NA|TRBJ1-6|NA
TGTGCCAGCAGCCGTGCAGGGAGGGTGGCTAATTCACCCCTCCACTTT
CASSRAGRVANSPLHF
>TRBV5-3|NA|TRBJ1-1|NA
TGTGCCAGAAGCCACACATACCCCGCGCAGGCACTGAACACTGAAGCTTTCTTT
CARSHTYPAQALNTEAFF
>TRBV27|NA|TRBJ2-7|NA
TGTGCCAGCAGTTTATCAGCAACTTACGAGCAGTACTTC
CASSLSATYEQYF
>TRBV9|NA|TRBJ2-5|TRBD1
TGTGCCAGCAGCCCCCGACAGGGGGCCTGGGAGACCCAGTACTTC
CASSPRQGAWETQYF
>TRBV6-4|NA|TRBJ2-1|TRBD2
TGTGCCAGCAGTGACTCCGCGTTAGTAGCGGGGGGGCCTAGTTATGAGCAGTTCTTC
CASSDSALVAGGPSYEQFF
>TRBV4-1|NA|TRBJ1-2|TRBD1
TGCGCCAGCAGCCTTCAGGGGGCGCATGGCTACACCTTC
CASSLQGAHGYTF
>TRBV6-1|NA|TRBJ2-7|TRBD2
TGTGCCAGCAGTGAAGGACTAGCGGCCTCCTACGAGCAGTACTTC
CASSEGLAASYEQYF
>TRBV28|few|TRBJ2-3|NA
TGTGCCAGCAGTTTGCAGGGCCCAGATACGCAGTATTTT
CASSLQGPDTQYF
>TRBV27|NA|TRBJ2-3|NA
TGTGCCAGCAGTCTCTACCCGGACTTATCGACAGATACGCAGTATTTT
CASSLYPDLSTDTQYF
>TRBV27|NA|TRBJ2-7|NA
TGTGCCAGCAGTGCCCAGGGTGAGCAGTACTTC
CASSAQGEQYF
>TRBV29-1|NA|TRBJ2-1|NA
TGCAGCGTCCCCAAGCCCGGCTCCTACAATGAGCAGTTCTTC
CSVPKPGSYNEQFF
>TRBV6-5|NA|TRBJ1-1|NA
TGTGCCAGCAGTTTTCCCCCCGGGACAAATTCTGAAGCTTTCTTT
CASSFPPGTNSEAFF
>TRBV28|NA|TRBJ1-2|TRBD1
TGTGCCAGCAGTACCCTGGACAGGTATTATGGCTACACCTTC
CASSTLDRYYGYTF
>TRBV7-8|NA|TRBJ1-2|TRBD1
TGTGCCAGCAGACGTTCCGGGACAGGGGCCTCTGGCTACACCTTC
CASRRSGTGASGYTF
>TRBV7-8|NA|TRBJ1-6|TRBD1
TGTGCCAGCAGCTCCTCCGGGACAGGGATTTCACCCCTCCACTTT
CASSSSGTGISPLHF
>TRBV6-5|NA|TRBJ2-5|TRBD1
TGTGCCAGCAGCCCTACCGGACAGGGCACCAGGACCCAGTACTTC
CASSPTGQGTRTQYF
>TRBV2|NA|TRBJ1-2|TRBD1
TGTGCCAGTAGACAGGGGGGCTATGGCTACACCTTC
CASRQGGYGYTF
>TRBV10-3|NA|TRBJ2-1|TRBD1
TGTGCCATCAGTCACCAAACCGGGACAGGTTTTGGCAATGAGCAGTTCTTC
CAISHQTGTGFGNEQFF
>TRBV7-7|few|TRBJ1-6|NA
TGTGCCAGCAGCCCCAATCCAGGATCACCCCTCCACTTT
CASSPNPGSPLHF
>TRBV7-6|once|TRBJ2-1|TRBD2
TGTGCCAGCACTTCCCTTCTAGCGGGGGCATACTACAATGAGCAGTTCTTC
CASTSLLAGAYYNEQFF
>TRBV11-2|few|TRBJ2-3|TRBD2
TGTGCCAGCACCCGAGGGGGTGCGGGGGGGTACACAGATACGCAGTATTTT
CASTRGGAGGYTDTQYF
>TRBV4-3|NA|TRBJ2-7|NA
TGCGCCAGCAGCCAAGTAACAGGTTCCTACGAGCAGTACTTC
CASSQVTGSYEQYF
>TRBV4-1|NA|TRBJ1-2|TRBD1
TGCGCCAGCAGCCAAGAAGGGCCAGGGGGTTGGTATGGCTACACCTTC
CASSQEGPGGWYGYTF
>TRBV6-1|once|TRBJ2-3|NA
TGTGCCAGCAGTGAAGCTCGCCCGGGGATTAGCACAGATACGCAGTATTTT
CASSEARPGISTDTQYF
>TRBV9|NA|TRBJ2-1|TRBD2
TGTGCCAGCAGCCTCCGGGAGGGGGGATGGGGCAATGGGGAGCAGTTCTTC
CASSLREGGWGNGEQFF
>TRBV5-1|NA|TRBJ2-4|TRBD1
TGCGCCAGCAGCGTGGAGACAGGGGATAGCATTCAGTACTTC
CASSVETGDSIQYF
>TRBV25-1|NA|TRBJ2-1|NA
TGTGCCAGCAGTTGGCGGGGAGTGGGCTCCTACAATGAGCAGTTCTTC
CASSWRGVGSYNEQFF
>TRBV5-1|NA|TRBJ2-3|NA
TGCGCCAGCAGCCAGGCATCCAGGGCCAAAGATACGCAGTATTTT
CASSQASRAKDTQYF
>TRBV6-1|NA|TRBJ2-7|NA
TGTGCCAGCAGTAGGTCTTGGGGGGCCTACGAGCAGTACTTC
CASSRSWGAYEQYF
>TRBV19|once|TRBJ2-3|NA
TGTGCCAGTAGTCTCAGGGAAGATACGCAGTATTTT
CASSLREDTQYF
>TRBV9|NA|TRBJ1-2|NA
TGTGCCAGCAGCGTAGCTCGGGGAGGGGGAGATGGCTACACCTTC
CASSVARGGGDGYTF
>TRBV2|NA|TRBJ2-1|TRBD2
TGTGCCAGCAGTTTCGCTAGCGGGGGCTATGAGCAGTTCTTC
CASSFASGGYEQFF
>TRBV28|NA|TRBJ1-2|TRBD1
TGTGCCAGCAGTTCGCAACTGACAGGGGGTAATGGCTACACCTTC
CASSSQLTGGNGYTF
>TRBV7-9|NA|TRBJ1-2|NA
TGTGCCAGCAGCAATCTGATCGACCGAGGCCACACCTTC
CASSNLIDRGHTF
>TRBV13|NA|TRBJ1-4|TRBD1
TGTGCCAGCAGCTTAGGGTTGGCAGGGGGCAGTGAAAAACTGTTTTTT
CASSLGLAGGSEKLFF
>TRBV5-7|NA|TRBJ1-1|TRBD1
TGTGCCAGCAGCTTACGCCCTGGACAGGGGGCCAGTGAGGACACTGAAGCTTTCTTT
CASSLRPGQGASEDTEAFF
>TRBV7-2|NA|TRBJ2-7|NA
TGTGCCAGCAGCGCCTTCACAGGGTTATCCTACGAGCAGTACTTC
CASSAFTGLSYEQYF
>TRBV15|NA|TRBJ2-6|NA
TGTGCCACCAGCAGAGGGGAGACTGGGGCCAACGTCCTGACTTTC
CATSRGETGANVLTF
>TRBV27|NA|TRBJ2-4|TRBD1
TGTGCCACTGGGACAGGGGAATGGGACATTCAGTACTTC
CATGTGEWDIQYF
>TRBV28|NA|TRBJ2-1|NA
TGTGCCAGCAGTTACTTGGTACTCCGGGGGGCTTCCTACAATGAGCAGTTCTTC
CASSYLVLRGASYNEQFF
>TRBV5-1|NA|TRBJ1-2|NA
TGCGCCAGCAGCTTGACAGCAGGTGGCTACACCTTC
CASSLTAGGYTF
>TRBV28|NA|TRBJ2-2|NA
TGTGCCAGCTGCCTTGGCAACACCGGGGAGCTGTTTTTT
CASCLGNTGELFF